The 13 T cell receptor beta chains listed next were all sequenced from one sample in a study of shared clonotypes between healthy human individuals. The assay was immunoSEQ multiplex PCR, and TCRdb's table has in-frame clones only and misses some. The sample shows 490,000 or so clones, 65% to 80% of them seen only once. Material for sequencing was PBMCs. The receptors were sampled from a middle-aged woman in good health. Some clones in this sample may be carry-over from other donors' samples.

This clone showed up just a few times. The chain has TRBV1 and TRBJ2-1; no check of the table's D call, TRBD2, against the DNA was made. TRBV1 is a listed pseudogene. The CDR3 is 15 amino acids. The CDR3, as DNA: TGCACCAGCAGCGAAGTTAGCGGGAACGGCAATGAGCAGTTCTTC. The encoded protein is CTSSEVSGNGNEQFF.

For this clone: The sample contains more than one DNA sequence encoding this CDR3. This sequence joins TRBV29-1 and TRBJ1-1; a possible D gene is TRBD1 (5 bases). The CDR3 runs 11 residues. Per the germline V gene, CDR1 is SQVTM and CDR2 is ANQGSEA. Trimming left V 3 bases short and J 4 bases short, with 6 bases between. The CDR3 sequence is CSVEQGTEAFF. In nucleotides, the CDR3 is TGCAGCGTTGAGCAGGGCACTGAAGCTTTCTTT.

The chain has TRBV19 and TRBJ2-3; 9 nucleotides line up with TRBD1. Germline trimming cut 5 bases from V and 2 bases from J; bases unmatched to any gene: 11. The CDR3 spans 17 residues. Germline V gene data show CDR1 as LNHDA and CDR2 as SQIVND (reference sequence). The CDR3 bases are TGTGCCAGTAGTCTAAGTCCCGGGACAGGGTTCACAGATACGCAGTATTTT. Protein: CASSLSPGTGFTDTQYF. Drawing the rest from reference TRBV19 and TRBJ2-3, the complete variable domain is DGGITQSPKYLFRKEGQNVTLSCEQNLNHDAMYWYRQDPGQGLRLIYYSQIVNDFQKGDIAEGYSVSREKKESFPLTVTSAQKNPTAFYLCASSLSPGTGFTDTQYFGPGTRLTVL.

The rearrangement links TRBV27 to TRBJ2-7; D remains ambiguous. CDR1 is MNHEY and CDR2 is SMNVEV in the germline V gene (reference sequence). This CDR3 is 13 amino acids long. The V end was cut by 5 bases, the J end by 0 bases, with 8 bases between. The CDR3 here is CASSPHDSYEQYF. In nucleotides, the CDR3 is TGTGCCAGCAGTCCCCACGACTCCTACGAGCAGTACTTC.

J is TRBJ2-5 and V is TRBV27; possible D gene TRBD2, 6 bases. CDR3 length: 13 residues. Germline V CDR1 and CDR2: MNHEY, SMNVEV (reference sequence). The V end was cut by 4 bases, the J end by 5 bases, with 11 bases between. The CDR3 here is CASSSVRGETQYF. CDR3 coding DNA: TGTGCCAGCAGTTCAGTTCGGGGGGAGACCCAGTACTTC.

On this clone: A far larger clone is off by one base, so a read error is likely. Different DNA sequences within this sample yield the same CDR3. The chain carries TRBV4-2 and TRBJ2-1; 11 positions agree with TRBD2. Germline CDR1 and CDR2: LGHNA and YNFKEQ. The CDR3 contains 16 residues. With 4 bases clipped from V and 3 bases from J, the junction kept 5 bases outside the gene matches. The CDR3 loop reads CASSLSTSGSYNEQFF. DNA of the CDR3: TGTGCCAGCAGCCTCTCTACTAGCGGGAGCTACAATGAGCAGTTCTTC.

The chain employs TRBV6-5 and TRBJ1-3; TRBD1 might be the D (5 bases). CDR1 is MNHEY and CDR2 is SVGAGI in the germline V gene. The V gene lost 2 bases and the J gene lost 12 bases, with 17 bases spanning the gap. The CDR3 length is 14 residues. CDR3: CASSYAGRTGGIYF. CDR3 bases: TGTGCCAGCAGTTACGCGGGAAGGACTGGGGGCATATATTTT.

The rearrangement uses TRBV7-2 and TRBJ2-5; no firm D call. The V end was cut by 0 bases, the J end by 9 bases, with 20 bases between. The CDR3 runs 16 residues. Per germline, CDR1 SGHTA and CDR2 FQGNSA. In DNA, the CDR3 is TGTGCCAGCAGCTTAGCGCTGACGGCAAGACGTGTGGCCCAGTACTTC. Protein product: CASSLALTARRVAQYF.

The chain recombines TRBV28 with TRBJ2-1, with D tentatively TRBD1 or TRBD2 (5 bases each). Germline V gene data show CDR1 as MDHEN and CDR2 as SYDVKM. This CDR3 contains 15 residues. The V end lost 2 bases, the J end lost 2 bases, and 10 bases lay between the germline ends. CDR3 sequence: CASSLDPGPYNEQFF. The CDR3 nucleotides are TGTGCCAGCAGTTTAGATCCGGGACCCTACAATGAGCAGTTCTTC.

The chain carries TRBV30 and TRBJ2-3, with D possibly matching TRBD1 (5 bases). Germline V gene data show CDR1 as GTSNPN and CDR2 as SVGIG (reference sequence). The CDR3 has 14 amino acids. V lost 0 bases to trimming and J lost 5 bases, with 12 bases between them. The CDR3 spells CAWSVGVARDTQYF. The CDR3 DNA follows: TGTGCCTGGAGTGTAGGGGTGGCGCGAGATACGCAGTATTTT.

This clone was recorded once. The chain joins TRBV30 to TRBJ2-5; possibly TRBD1 for D (5 bases). With 1 base removed from V and 7 bases from J, the gap between germline ends came to 10 bases. The CDR3 length is 12 residues. Germline values: CDR1 GTSNPN, CDR2 SVGIG (reference sequence). CDR3 DNA sequence: TGTGCCTGGAGTGATGGGGCCCGGACCCAGTACTTC. Translation gives CAWSDGARTQYF.

This chain links TRBV5-1 with TRBJ2-1, with unresolved D. The germline CDR1 and CDR2 sequences are SGHRS and YFSETQ. The length of the CDR3 is 14 residues. Trimming shortened V by 2 bases and J by 2 bases, and 8 bases separated the two germline ends. DNA of the CDR3: TGCGCCAGCAGCTTTAGAGGTGCCTACAATGAGCAGTTCTTC. Protein sequence: CASSFRGAYNEQFF.

The chain recombines TRBV7-8 with TRBJ1-4, with 7 bases that match TRBD1. The CDR3 spans 16 residues. CDR1 and CDR2 (germline): SGHVS, FQNEAQ. V trimming: 5 bases; J trimming: 0 bases; junction bases outside the gene matches: 6. The CDR3 sequence: CASSPAGTATNEKLFF. As DNA, the CDR3 is TGTGCCAGCAGCCCAGCGGGGACAGCAACTAATGAAAAACTGTTTTTT. The whole variable domain, filled in from reference TRBV7-8 and TRBJ1-4, reads GAGVSQSPRYKVAKRGQDVALRCDPISGHVSLFWYQQALGQGPEFLTYFQNEAQLDKSGLPSDRFFAERPEGSVSTLKIQRTQQEDSAVYLCASSPAGTATNEKLFFGSGTQLSVL.